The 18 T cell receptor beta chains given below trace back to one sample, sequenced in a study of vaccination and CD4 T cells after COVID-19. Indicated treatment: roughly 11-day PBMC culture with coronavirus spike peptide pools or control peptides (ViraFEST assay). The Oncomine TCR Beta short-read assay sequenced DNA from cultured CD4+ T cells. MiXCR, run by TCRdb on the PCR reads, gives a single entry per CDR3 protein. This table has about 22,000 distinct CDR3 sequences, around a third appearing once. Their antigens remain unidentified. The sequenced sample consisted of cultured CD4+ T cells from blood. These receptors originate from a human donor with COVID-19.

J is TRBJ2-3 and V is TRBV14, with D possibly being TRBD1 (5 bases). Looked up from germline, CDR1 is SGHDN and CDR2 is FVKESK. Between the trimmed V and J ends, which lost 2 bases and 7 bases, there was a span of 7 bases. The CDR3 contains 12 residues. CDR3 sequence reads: CASSQQGNTQYF. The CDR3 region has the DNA TGTGCCAGCAGCCAACAGGGAAATACGCAGTATTTT.

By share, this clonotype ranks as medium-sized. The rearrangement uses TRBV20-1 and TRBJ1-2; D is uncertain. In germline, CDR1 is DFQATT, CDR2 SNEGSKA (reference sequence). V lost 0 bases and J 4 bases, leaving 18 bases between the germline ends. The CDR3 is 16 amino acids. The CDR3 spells CSARDNLPARPYGYTF. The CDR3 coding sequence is TGCAGTGCTAGAGATAACCTACCGGCTCGACCCTATGGCTACACCTTC.

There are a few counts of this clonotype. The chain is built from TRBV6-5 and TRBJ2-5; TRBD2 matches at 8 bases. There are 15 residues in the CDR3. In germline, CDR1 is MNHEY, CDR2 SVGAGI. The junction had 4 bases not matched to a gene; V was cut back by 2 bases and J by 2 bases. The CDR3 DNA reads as TGTGCCAGCAGTTACGAAGGGACTAGACAAGAGACCCAGTACTTC. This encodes CASSYEGTRQETQYF.

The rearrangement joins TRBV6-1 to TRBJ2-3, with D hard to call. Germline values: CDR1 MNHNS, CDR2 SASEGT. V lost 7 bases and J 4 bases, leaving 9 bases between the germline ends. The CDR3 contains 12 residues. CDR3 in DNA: TGTGCCAGCAATGGGCCCCCAGATACGCAGTATTTT. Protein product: CASNGPPDTQYF.

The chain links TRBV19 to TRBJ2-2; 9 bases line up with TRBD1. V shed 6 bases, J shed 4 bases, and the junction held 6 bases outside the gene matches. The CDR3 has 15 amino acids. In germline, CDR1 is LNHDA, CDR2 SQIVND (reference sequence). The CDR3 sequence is CASRPGTGSTGELFF. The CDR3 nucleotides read TGTGCCAGTAGACCCGGGACAGGGAGCACCGGGGAGCTGTTTTTT.

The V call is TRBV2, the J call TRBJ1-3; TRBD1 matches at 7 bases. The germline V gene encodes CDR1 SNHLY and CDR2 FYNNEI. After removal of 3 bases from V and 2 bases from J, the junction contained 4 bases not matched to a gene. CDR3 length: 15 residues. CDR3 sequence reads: CASSETDRAGNTIYF. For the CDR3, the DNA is TGTGCCAGCAGTGAGACCGACAGGGCTGGAAACACCATATATTTT. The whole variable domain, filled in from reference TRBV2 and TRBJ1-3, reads EPEVTQTPSHQVTQMGQEVILRCVPISNHLYFYWYRQILGQKVEFLVSFYNNEISEKSEIFDDQFSVERPDGSNFTLKIRSTKLEDSAMYFCASSETDRAGNTIYFGEGSWLTVV.

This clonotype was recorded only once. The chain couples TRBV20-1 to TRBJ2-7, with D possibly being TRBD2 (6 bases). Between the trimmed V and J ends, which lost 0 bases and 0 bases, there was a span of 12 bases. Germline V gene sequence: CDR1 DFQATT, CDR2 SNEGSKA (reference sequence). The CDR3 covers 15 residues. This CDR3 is CSARDRRGLSYEQYF. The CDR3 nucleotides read TGCAGTGCTAGAGATCGGCGGGGACTCTCCTACGAGCAGTACTTC.

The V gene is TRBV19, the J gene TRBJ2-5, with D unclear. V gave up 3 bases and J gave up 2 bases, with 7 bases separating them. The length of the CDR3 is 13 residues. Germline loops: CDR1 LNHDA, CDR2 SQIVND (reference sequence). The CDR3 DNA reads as TGTGCCAGTAGTATGCTGAAACAAGAGACCCAGTACTTC. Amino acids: CASSMLKQETQYF.

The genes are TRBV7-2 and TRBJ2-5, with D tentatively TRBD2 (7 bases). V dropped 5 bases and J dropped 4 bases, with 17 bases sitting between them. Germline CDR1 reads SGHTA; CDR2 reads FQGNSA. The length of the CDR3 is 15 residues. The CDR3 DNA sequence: TGTGCCAGCAGCCCGGGCGGGGGCCGGGGAGAGACCCAGTACTTC. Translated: CASSPGGGRGETQYF.

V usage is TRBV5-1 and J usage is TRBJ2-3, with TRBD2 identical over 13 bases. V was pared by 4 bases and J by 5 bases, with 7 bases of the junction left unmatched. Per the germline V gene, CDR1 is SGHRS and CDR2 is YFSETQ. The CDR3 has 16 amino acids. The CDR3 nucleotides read TGCGCCAGCAGCCCGTCACTAGCGGGGGGGCAAGATACGCAGTATTTT. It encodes CASSPSLAGGQDTQYF. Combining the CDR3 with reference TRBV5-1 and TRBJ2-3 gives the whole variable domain KAGVTQTPRYLIKTRGQQVTLSCSPISGHRSVSWYQQTPGQGLQFLFEYFSETQRNKGNFPGRFSGRQFSNSRSEMNVSTLELGDSALYLCASSPSLAGGQDTQYFGPGTRLTVL.

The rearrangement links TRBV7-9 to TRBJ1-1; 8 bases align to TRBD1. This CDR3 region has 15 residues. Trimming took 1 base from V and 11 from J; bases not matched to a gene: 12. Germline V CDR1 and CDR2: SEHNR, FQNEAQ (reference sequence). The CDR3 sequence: CASSLVGQEVEVAFF. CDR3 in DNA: TGTGCCAGCAGCTTAGTGGGACAGGAAGTAGAGGTGGCTTTCTTT.

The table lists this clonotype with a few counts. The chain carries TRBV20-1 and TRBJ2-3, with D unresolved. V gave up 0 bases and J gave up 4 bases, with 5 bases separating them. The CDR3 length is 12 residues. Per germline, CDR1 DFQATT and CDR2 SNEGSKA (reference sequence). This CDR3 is CSARDYPDTQYF. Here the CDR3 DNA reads TGCAGTGCTAGAGATTACCCAGATACGCAGTATTTT.

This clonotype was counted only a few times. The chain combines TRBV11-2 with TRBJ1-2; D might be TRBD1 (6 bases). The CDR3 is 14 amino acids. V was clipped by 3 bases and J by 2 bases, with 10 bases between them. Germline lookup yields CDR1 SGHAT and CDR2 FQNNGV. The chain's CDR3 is CASSFAQGNYGYTF. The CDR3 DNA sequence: TGTGCCAGCAGCTTCGCCCAGGGGAACTATGGCTACACCTTC.

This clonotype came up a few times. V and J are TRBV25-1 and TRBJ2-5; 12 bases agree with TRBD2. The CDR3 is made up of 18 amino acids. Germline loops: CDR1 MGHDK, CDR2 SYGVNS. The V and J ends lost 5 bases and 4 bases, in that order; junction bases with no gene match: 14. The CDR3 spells CASSSPPSGGDYPETQYF. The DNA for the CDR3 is TGTGCCAGCAGTTCCCCCCCTAGCGGGGGGGACTACCCAGAGACCCAGTACTTC.

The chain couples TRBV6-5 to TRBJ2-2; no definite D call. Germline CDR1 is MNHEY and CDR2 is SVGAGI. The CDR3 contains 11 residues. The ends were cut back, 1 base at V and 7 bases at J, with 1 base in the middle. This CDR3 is CASSYFGELFF. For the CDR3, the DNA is TGTGCCAGCAGTTACTTCGGGGAGCTGTTTTTT.

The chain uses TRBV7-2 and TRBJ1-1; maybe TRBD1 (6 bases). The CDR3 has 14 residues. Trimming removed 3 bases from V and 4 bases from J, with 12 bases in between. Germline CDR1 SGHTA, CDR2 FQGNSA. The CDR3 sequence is CASSLGRGVTEAFF. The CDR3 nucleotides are TGTGCCAGCAGCTTGGGTAGGGGGGTCACTGAAGCTTTCTTT.

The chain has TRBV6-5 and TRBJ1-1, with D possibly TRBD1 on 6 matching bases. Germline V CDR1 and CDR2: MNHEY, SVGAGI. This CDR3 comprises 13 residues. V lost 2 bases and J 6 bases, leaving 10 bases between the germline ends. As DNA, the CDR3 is TGTGCCAGCAGTTACCGGGGGGCCGCTGAAGCTTTCTTT. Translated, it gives CASSYRGAAEAFF.

DNA for the CDR3: TGTGCCAGCAGCCAGGGAGGGGGCAATCAGCCCCAGCATTTT. Translating it yields CASSQGGGNQPQHF. The gene calls are TRBV7-9 and TRBJ1-5; possibly TRBD1 for D (5 bases). V lost 5 bases to trimming and J lost 2 bases, with 10 bases between them. Per the germline V gene, CDR1 is SEHNR and CDR2 is FQNEAQ (reference sequence). The CDR3 contains 14 residues.